The 21 T cell receptor beta chains below were found in one sample sequenced in a study of cytomegalovirus exposure and HLA in healthy donors. The PCR used 60 Vbeta and 13 Jbeta primers. Clones were read by immunoSEQ multiplex PCR, and TCRdb kept only the in-frame ones, dropping some. This table holds under 130,000 clones, more than 75% found once. The sequencing input was PBMCs. These receptors were taken from a woman under 30 in good health and CMV-seropositive.

As DNA, the CDR3 is TGTGCCAGCAGCTTAAACCCTGGAGTTGATACGCAGTATTTT. Its protein is CASSLNPGVDTQYF. The J gene is TRBJ2-3, the V gene TRBV7-2; D is unresolved. CDR1 and CDR2 from the germline V gene are SGHTA and FQGNSA. This CDR3 comprises 14 residues. Trimming removed 2 bases at V and 6 bases at J, with 12 bases between.

The V call is TRBV5-1, the J call TRBJ1-3; D is uncertain. CDR1 SGHRS and CDR2 YFSETQ come from the germline V gene. The V and J ends lost 4 bases and 2 bases respectively, with 16 bases between them. This CDR3 contains 16 residues. Written as DNA, the CDR3 is TGCGCCAGCAGCACTGGAGGCTCGGATCCTGGAAACACCATATATTTT. Protein product: CASSTGGSDPGNTIYF.

This clone was picked up many times. The V call is TRBV25-1, the J call TRBJ1-5; possible D gene TRBD1, 5 bases. This CDR3 region has 14 residues. Trimming stripped 1 base from V and 4 bases from J, with 8 bases between. CDR1 MGHDK and CDR2 SYGVNS come from the germline V gene. The CDR3 protein is CASSEWGGNQPQHF. The CDR3 region has the DNA TGTGCCAGCAGTGAATGGGGGGGAAATCAGCCCCAGCATTTT.

The chain carries TRBV6-5 and TRBJ1-5; no clear D gene. CDR1 is MNHEY, CDR2 SVGAGI, per germline. Trimming cost V 7 bases and J 4 bases, with 14 bases left between them. This CDR3 is built from 14 residues. CDR3 region: CASISTALNQPQHF. Here the CDR3 DNA reads TGTGCCAGCATTAGTACAGCACTTAATCAGCCCCAGCATTTT.

This clone was seen only a few times. The chain is built from TRBV30 and TRBJ2-1, with D perhaps assigned TRBD1 or TRBD2 (6 bases each). The V end was cut by 5 bases, the J end by 5 bases, with 19 bases between. The CDR3 consists of 15 residues. Germline lookup yields CDR1 GTSNPN and CDR2 SVGIG (reference sequence). CDR3 sequence reads: CAWGAGTSAHNEQFF. CDR3 sequence (DNA): TGTGCCTGGGGTGCGGGGACATCCGCCCACAATGAGCAGTTCTTC.

V is TRBV10-3 and J is TRBJ2-5; TRBD2 matches at 11 bases. After removal of 5 bases from V and 0 bases from J, the junction contained 17 bases not matched to a gene. The CDR3 is made up of 20 amino acids. Germline assignment: CDR1 ENHRY and CDR2 SYGVKD. This CDR3 is CAISRVPPTGTSGNQETQYF. CDR3 sequence (DNA): TGTGCCATCAGTCGAGTCCCGCCAACCGGGACTAGCGGCAACCAAGAGACCCAGTACTTC.

This chain uses TRBV2 with TRBJ2-3; 10 nucleotides line up with TRBD2. Germline V gene data show CDR1 as SNHLY and CDR2 as FYNNEI. The junction had 8 bases not matched to a gene; V was cut back by 10 bases and J by 4 bases. The CDR3 contains 14 residues. The CDR3 nucleotides are TGTGCCAACCGTGCCGGGACTAGCGCAGATACGCAGTATTTT. Protein: CANRAGTSADTQYF.

The V gene is TRBV23-1, the J gene TRBJ2-2; 7 bases are a match to TRBD1. TRBV23-1 carries the ORF label, with uncertain function. J was trimmed by 1 base and V by 0 bases; bases with no gene match: 11. The CDR3 sequence is 19 residues long. CDR3 sequence reads: CASSQSKGGLDENTGELFF. CDR3 in DNA: TGCGCCAGCAGTCAATCGAAAGGGGGCCTAGACGAGAACACCGGGGAGCTGTTTTTT.

This chain links TRBV25-1 with TRBJ1-6; 9 nucleotides agree with TRBD1. The CDR3 is made up of 14 amino acids. The germline V gene encodes CDR1 MGHDK and CDR2 SYGVNS. J gave up 8 bases and V 6 bases, and 5 bases lay outside the gene matches. The CDR3 loop is CASSPTGGDSPLHF. As DNA, the CDR3 is TGTGCCAGCAGCCCTACAGGGGGCGATTCACCCCTCCACTTT.

The chain uses TRBV4-1 and TRBJ1-3; D is unresolved. The CDR3 runs 15 residues. Germline assignment: CDR1 MGHRA and CDR2 YSYEKL. The V and J ends lost 4 bases and 8 bases respectively, with 18 bases between them. The CDR3, as DNA: TGCGCCAGCAGCCCCCGGACTTATGGATGGGACACCATATATTTT. Residues: CASSPRTYGWDTIYF.

This clone was observed a handful of times. The chain carries TRBV10-3 and TRBJ2-1; TRBD1 is a possible D gene (5 bases). The CDR3 contains 15 residues. Trimming pared 2 bases from V and 3 bases from J, leaving 11 bases between. CDR1 and CDR2 (germline): ENHRY, SYGVKD. CDR3 residues: CAISEIDSFYNEQFF. CDR3 in DNA: TGTGCCATCAGTGAGATTGACAGTTTCTACAATGAGCAGTTCTTC.

This clone was counted once. V and J are TRBV6-5 and TRBJ2-5; perhaps TRBD2 as D (6 bases). The J call may be wrong; the DNA end is better matched by TRBJ2-7. Germline CDR1 and CDR2: MNHEY and SVGAGI. The CDR3 is made up of 13 amino acids. Here the CDR3 reads CASRRGTAYEQYF. The CDR3 DNA is TGTGCCAGCAGGCGCGGGACCGCCTACGAGCAGTACTTC.

The chain couples TRBV9 to TRBJ2-7; 8 nucleotides line up with TRBD2. V dropped 3 bases and J dropped 6; count of bases not matched to a gene: 14. Germline CDR1 is SGDLS and CDR2 is YYNGEE. CDR3 length: 16 amino acids. The CDR3 nucleotides are TGTGCCAGCAGCGACCCCGGGGGGGAGGGACGGGGCGAGCAGTACTTC. Protein sequence: CASSDPGGEGRGEQYF.

The V gene is TRBV7-9, the J gene TRBJ2-7; weak D call: TRBD1 (6 bases). Germline values: CDR1 SEHNR, CDR2 FQNEAQ (reference sequence). The CDR3 is 16 residues long. V lost 3 bases, J lost 1 base, and 16 bases lay in between. The CDR3 nucleotides read TGTGCCAGCAGCTTCGCCCCGGGACACCCGTCCTACGAGCAGTACTTC. As protein: CASSFAPGHPSYEQYF.

V is TRBV6-6 and J is TRBJ2-7; 8 bases are shared with TRBD1. The V and J ends lost 7 bases and 4 bases, in that order; junction bases with no gene match: 9. The CDR3 loop spans 14 amino acids. From germline, CDR1 is MNHNY and CDR2 SVGAGI (reference sequence). DNA for the CDR3: TGTGCCAGCACGTTTCCCAGGGGGCAGTACGAGCAGTACTTC. Translation: CASTFPRGQYEQYF.

The chain couples TRBV7-9 to TRBJ2-7, with a weak D call TRBD1 (6 bases). This CDR3 spans 13 amino acids. In germline, CDR1 is SEHNR, CDR2 FQNEAQ (reference sequence). V was shortened by 2 bases and J by 4 bases, with 9 bases between the two germline ends. DNA of the CDR3: TGTGCCAGCAGCTTAACAGGGTGGTACGAGCAGTACTTC. Translating gives CASSLTGWYEQYF.

The rearrangement uses TRBV7-5 and TRBJ1-2; the table's D call, TRBD1, was not checked against the DNA. TRBV7-5 is a pseudogene locus. There are 16 residues in the CDR3. The CDR3 DNA is TGTGCCAGAAGCTCGAACTCAATGACAGGACCCTATGGCTACACCTTC. Protein sequence: CARSSNSMTGPYGYTF.

The chain uses TRBV4-1 and TRBJ2-7; 7 nucleotides align to TRBD2. Per the germline V gene, CDR1 is MGHRA and CDR2 is YSYEKL. The trim removed 3 bases at V and 5 bases at J, leaving 7 bases unmatched. The CDR3 is 14 amino acids. This CDR3 is CASSHEISGNEQYF. DNA for the CDR3: TGCGCCAGCAGCCATGAAATAAGCGGGAACGAGCAGTACTTC.

The V and J genes are TRBV4-1 and TRBJ1-4; D not resolved. CDR1 and CDR2 (germline): MGHRA, YSYEKL. There are 13 residues in the CDR3. V was clipped by 3 bases and J by 10 bases, with 12 bases between them. This CDR3 is CASSQEEGRKLFF. DNA for the CDR3: TGCGCCAGCAGCCAGGAGGAGGGAAGAAAACTGTTTTTT.

The chain joins TRBV6-6 to TRBJ1-4; TRBD1 might be the D (5 bases). Trimming took off 2 bases at V and 1 base at J, with 11 bases between the two ends. CDR1 is MNHNY and CDR2 is SVGAGI in the germline V gene (reference sequence). This CDR3 spans 16 amino acids. CDR3 nucleotide sequence: TGTGCCAGCAGTTACCCGGGGGTACTAACTAATGAAAAACTGTTTTTT. This sequence encodes CASSYPGVLTNEKLFF.

The gene calls are TRBV5-1 and TRBJ2-1, with 16 bases matching TRBD2. Germline CDR1 and CDR2: SGHRS and YFSETQ. V shed 1 base and J 9 bases; nucleotides not matched to a gene: 13. This CDR3 has 19 residues. This CDR3 reads CASSLTPPGTSGGAGEQFF. The CDR3 region has the DNA TGCGCCAGCAGCTTGACGCCCCCCGGGACTAGCGGGGGGGCTGGTGAGCAGTTCTTC.